These 22 T cell receptor beta chains originate from one sample sequenced in a study of T cells in Graves' hyperthyroidism and ophthalmopathy. Amplification of TCR beta CDR3 regions was performed using RNA transcripts as template. The HTBI primer set drove a first-round RT-PCR of the TCR CDR3. TCRdb passed the multiplex PCR reads through MiXCR, listing each CDR3 protein once. Here the sample spans 360,000 or so distinct CDR3 sequences, roughly 20% being singletons. What was sequenced was blood. The receptors come from a woman in her thirties or forties with Graves' ophthalmopathy.

Comments on this clonotype: Its ends do not fully match the called genes, so a read error is possible. This chain joins TRBV6-1 and TRBJ2-2; a weak D match, TRBD2 (5 bases). Germline CDR1 is MNHNS and CDR2 is SASEGT. This CDR3 spans 11 amino acids. The CDR3 is CAIRGTGELSF. CDR3 bases: TGTGCCATCAGAGGCACCGGGGAGCTGTCTTTT.

The V call is TRBV11-1, the J call TRBJ2-2, with D uncertain. V gave up 5 bases and J gave up 0 bases, with 13 bases separating them. The CDR3 loop spans 16 amino acids. Germline V lookup: CDR1 SGHAT, CDR2 FQDESV (reference sequence). CDR3 sequence reads: CASSPGVQPNTGELFF. The CDR3 DNA reads as TGTGCCAGCAGCCCAGGCGTACAGCCGAACACCGGGGAGCTGTTTTTT.

This clonotype showed up just a few times. The rearrangement uses TRBV12-3 or TRBV12-4 and TRBJ2-7; 8 nucleotides line up with TRBD1. V lost 10 bases and J lost 0; bases outside the gene matches: 11. The CDR3 runs 15 residues. This CDR3 is CATKSGQGSSYEQYF. The CDR3 nucleotides read TGTGCCACCAAAAGTGGACAGGGAAGCTCCTACGAGCAGTACTTC.

This clonotype was counted ten times or more. The chain combines TRBV28 with TRBJ2-7; TRBD1 matches 9 bases. Germline lookup yields CDR1 MDHEN and CDR2 SYDVKM. The CDR3 loop spans 15 amino acids. Trimming removed 8 bases from V and 5 bases from J; junction bases left unmatched: 13. As DNA, the CDR3 is TGTGCCAGCCGATATTCCGGGACAGGGAGAAACGAGCAGTACTTC. It encodes CASRYSGTGRNEQYF.

This rearrangement joins TRBV4-1 to TRBJ1-1, with a tentative D call TRBD1 (6 bases). Germline CDR1 MGHRA, CDR2 YSYEKL. The length of the CDR3 is 15 residues. V lost 5 bases and J 10 bases, leaving 23 bases between the germline ends. The chain's CDR3 is CASSSGGDTVGGAFF. CDR3 nucleotide sequence: TGCGCCAGCAGCTCGGGGGGGGACACCGTCGGCGGAGCTTTCTTT.

This clonotype was picked up many times. The chain is built from TRBV27 and TRBJ1-2; the D gene is possibly TRBD1 (5 bases). Germline CDR1 and CDR2: MNHEY and SMNVEV (reference sequence). The CDR3 runs to 15 residues. Trimming removed 0 bases from V and 7 bases from J, with 15 bases in between. The CDR3 nucleotides are TGTGCCAGCAGTTTATCCGGCAGGGTCCCTCGTGGCTACACCTTC. This translates into CASSLSGRVPRGYTF.

The chain couples TRBV7-9 to TRBJ1-1; no clear D gene. Germline CDR1 reads SEHNR; CDR2 reads FQNEAQ (reference sequence). Trimming shortened V by 1 base and J by 8 bases, and 14 bases separated the two germline ends. The CDR3 spans 14 residues. The CDR3 DNA is TGTGCCAGCAGCTTAGAGGAGCGGGAAAGGGAAGCTTTCTTT. Translating gives CASSLEEREREAFF.

This clonotype showed up many times. The gene calls are TRBV5-1 and TRBJ1-1; D is perhaps TRBD1 (5 bases). This CDR3 is 17 amino acids long. Trimming left V 2 bases short and J 2 bases short, with 19 bases between. Germline V gene lookup returns CDR1 SGHRS and CDR2 YFSETQ. The CDR3 protein is CASSLTFSRGGNTEAFF. CDR3 nucleotide sequence: TGCGCCAGCAGCTTAACGTTTTCACGGGGCGGAAACACTGAAGCTTTCTTT. Supplemented by reference TRBV5-1 and TRBJ1-1, the full variable domain reads KAGVTQTPRYLIKTRGQQVTLSCSPISGHRSVSWYQQTPGQGLQFLFEYFSETQRNKGNFPGRFSGRQFSNSRSEMNVSTLELGDSALYLCASSLTFSRGGNTEAFFGQGTRLTVV.

This clonotype was counted many times. This chain links TRBV28 with TRBJ2-5; D is undetermined. Trimming left V 3 bases short and J 1 base short, with 9 bases between. This CDR3 is 14 amino acids long. Per the germline V gene, CDR1 is MDHEN and CDR2 is SYDVKM. The CDR3 here is CASSFGSSQETQYF. For the CDR3, the DNA is TGTGCCAGCAGTTTCGGGTCTAGCCAAGAGACCCAGTACTTC.

This chain joins TRBV18 and TRBJ2-7, with D maybe TRBD1 (6 bases). The CDR3 sequence is 13 residues long. The V gene's germline CDR1 is KGHSH and CDR2 LQKENI. The V and J ends lost 1 base and 5 bases respectively, with 9 bases between them. For the CDR3, the DNA is TGTGCCAGCTCACCACGGGGGCAGCACGAGCAGTACTTC. Translation gives CASSPRGQHEQYF.

On this clonotype: A much larger clone differs from this one at a single base, so this may be a read error. The V call is TRBV12-3 or TRBV12-4, the J call TRBJ2-7, with 7 positions matching TRBD2. The CDR3 extends over 15 amino acids. CDR3 amino acids: CASSPLADLGYERYF. In DNA, the CDR3 is TGTGCCAGCAGCCCCCTAGCGGACCTTGGGTACGAGCGGTACTTC.

This clonotype was recorded at least ten times. The rearrangement uses TRBV7-6 and TRBJ1-1, with 9 bases matching TRBD1. In germline, CDR1 is SGHVS, CDR2 FNYEAQ. The junction had 4 bases not matched to a gene; V was cut back by 1 base and J by 4 bases. The CDR3 runs to 15 residues. The DNA of the CDR3 is TGTGCCAGCAGCTTAGAAACAGGGGGCATCACTGAAGCTTTCTTT. Amino acids: CASSLETGGITEAFF.

The rearrangement uses TRBV27 and TRBJ2-7; TRBD1 matches at 8 bases. Trimming took 2 bases from V and 5 from J; bases not matched to a gene: 5. The germline gives CDR1 MNHEY, CDR2 SMNVEV (reference sequence). The CDR3 runs to 14 residues. This CDR3 reads CASSLQGARDEQYF. The CDR3 DNA follows: TGTGCCAGCAGTTTACAGGGGGCGCGGGACGAGCAGTACTTC.

This clonotype was observed many times. The chain has TRBV6-2 or TRBV6-3 and TRBJ2-7; possible D gene TRBD2, 6 bases. V was trimmed by 6 bases and J by 4 bases, leaving 13 bases between them. Per the germline V gene, CDR1 is MNHEY and CDR2 is SVGEGT. The length of the CDR3 is 13 residues. The CDR3 nucleotides read TGTGCCAGCAGACCGGGACTTCTGTACGAGCAGTACTTC. Translated: CASRPGLLYEQYF.

V usage is TRBV12-3 or TRBV12-4 and J usage is TRBJ1-1, with 9 bases lining up with TRBD1. There are 15 residues in the CDR3. Trimming cost V 7 bases and J 5 bases; bases outside gene matches: 11. The CDR3 DNA follows: TGTGCCAGCATTCCGGGACAGGGTATTTCGACTGAAGCTTTCTTT. This encodes CASIPGQGISTEAFF.

This clonotype was seen many times. The chain carries TRBV28 and TRBJ2-5, with 8 bases lining up with TRBD1. Trimming removed 8 bases from V and 2 bases from J; junction bases left unmatched: 10. Germline-derived CDR1 and CDR2 are MDHEN and SYDVKM. This CDR3 comprises 15 residues. DNA of the CDR3: TGTGCCAGCCATAGGAGAGACAGGGGACAAGAGACCCAGTACTTC. Translation gives CASHRRDRGQETQYF.

The table lists this clonotype with many counts. A much larger clone lies a single base off, so this may be a read error. The V gene is TRBV11-2, the J gene TRBJ2-7; unclear D gene. This CDR3 region has 12 residues. CDR1 and CDR2 (germline): SGHAT, FQNNGV. The V gene lost 5 bases and the J gene lost 2 bases, with 7 bases spanning the gap. The CDR3 protein is CASSEGTYEQYF. In DNA, the CDR3 is TGTGCCAGCAGCGAAGGGACCTACGAGCAGTACTTC.

The J gene is TRBJ2-7, the V gene TRBV6-5; 7 positions agree with TRBD1. The CDR3 consists of 15 residues. Germline lookup yields CDR1 MNHEY and CDR2 SVGAGI. The V and J ends lost 2 bases and 4 bases, in that order; junction bases with no gene match: 8. DNA for the CDR3: TGTGCCAGCAGTTACCGGACAGGCGTCGGTTACGAGCAGTACTTC. It encodes CASSYRTGVGYEQYF.

At least ten counts were recorded for this clonotype. The CDR3 DNA is TGTGCCAGCAGGGCAAGGACGGTAGTCTACGAGCAGTACTTC. It yields the protein CASRARTVVYEQYF. The rearrangement links TRBV28 to TRBJ2-7; D not resolved. V was clipped by 6 bases and J by 3 bases, with 15 bases between them. CDR1 is MDHEN, CDR2 SYDVKM, per germline. The CDR3 contains 14 residues.

Ten or more counts support this clonotype. The chain links TRBV24-1 to TRBJ2-6; no clear D. Trimming removed 4 bases from V and 0 bases from J, with 9 bases in between. Germline V gene lookup returns CDR1 KGHDR and CDR2 SFDVKD. The CDR3 is 16 amino acids. The CDR3 sequence is CATSDRTPSGANVLTF. For the CDR3, the DNA is TGTGCCACCAGTGACCGAACCCCCTCTGGGGCCAACGTCCTGACTTTC.

Ten or more counts support this clonotype. The V call is TRBV15, the J call TRBJ2-2, with D maybe TRBD1 (6 bases). The V gene's germline CDR1 is LNHNV and CDR2 YYDKDF (reference sequence). This CDR3 comprises 16 residues. V dropped 0 bases and J dropped 3 bases, with 11 bases sitting between them. DNA for the CDR3: TGTGCCACCAGCAGAGATACAGGGCACTACACCGGGGAGCTGTTTTTT. Amino acid sequence: CATSRDTGHYTGELFF.

The chain combines TRBV28 with TRBJ1-2, with unresolved D. This CDR3 is 15 amino acids long. V was shortened by 6 bases and J by 7 bases, with 21 bases between the two germline ends. Per germline, CDR1 MDHEN and CDR2 SYDVKM. CDR3 loop: CASSPPWEKIGGYTF. CDR3 nucleotides: TGTGCCAGCAGCCCGCCTTGGGAGAAAATCGGTGGCTACACCTTC.